This T cell receptor (beta chain) comes out of a study of cytomegalovirus exposure and HLA in healthy donors. Study overall: Unique TCR beta sequences numbering approximately 100 million came from 150 million to 200 million T cells in an earlier analysis.

The CDR3 contains 15 residues. Germline CDR1 MDHEN, CDR2 SYDVKM. The ends lost 4 bases at V and 7 bases at J; junction bases unmatched: 6. With regard to this clone: Its antigen is undetermined.

The PCR ran on 60 Vbeta and 13 Jbeta primers. Profiling relied on immunoSEQ multiplex PCR, and the TCRdb table lists in-frame clones only, not all of them. The sample shows fewer than 200,000 clones, roughly 80% of them seen only once. Study-level results: The investigators catalogued 150 to 200 TCR beta chains as cytomegalovirus-associated. Presence/absence analysis assumed near-uniform sequencing depth across donors. In a later analysis, productive TCRs from donors in an Asian-associated ancestry cluster reportedly carried fewer N-insertions than the cohort mean.

Specimen: PBMCs. The chain joins TRBV28 to TRBJ2-2; 10 nucleotides match TRBD1. The sequence was obtained from a woman aged 50 to 65 in good health and CMV-seropositive. CDR3 DNA sequence: TGTGCCAGCAGTTCCCAGGGACAGGGGATCGGGGAGCTGTTTTTT. Translation gives CASSSQGQGIGELFF.